A single sample is the source of the 13 T cell receptor beta chains below, sequenced in a study of blood T cell repertoires in COVID-19 (TCRdb year 2020). Libraries were made using the immunoSEQ multiplex PCR assay. TCRdb's version of the immuneACCESS table is confined to in-frame rearrangements and falls short of the full clone set. An unresolved V gene accounts for under half of the shortfall where checked; the remainder is of unknown origin. This sample has 430,000 or so clones in its table, and approximately 90% of those were observed once. Of the sample, 0.7% to 1% is held by the ten largest clones. Material for sequencing was peripheral blood. Every receptor here comes from a man aged 18 to 30 with COVID-19, enrolled during active disease.

The table lists this clone with a count of one. V is TRBV7-6 and J is TRBJ2-1; 9 nucleotides match TRBD2. J gave up 12 bases and V 5 bases, and 11 bases lay outside the gene matches. CDR1 is SGHVS, CDR2 FNYEAQ, per germline. This CDR3 has 14 amino acids. The CDR3 loop reads CASSRVAGEGGQFF. CDR3 nucleotide sequence: TGTGCCAGCAGCCGCGTAGCGGGAGAAGGGGGGCAGTTCTTC.

This sequence joins TRBV11-2 and TRBJ2-7, with 8 bases fitting TRBD1. This CDR3 has 14 amino acids. Germline trimming cut 4 bases from V and 7 bases from J; bases unmatched to any gene: 9. Germline-derived CDR1 and CDR2 are SGHAT and FQNNGV. CDR3 loop: CASSSGDRGWEQYF. The CDR3, as DNA: TGTGCCAGCAGCTCTGGTGACAGGGGATGGGAGCAGTACTTC.

The gene calls are TRBV3-1 (or the pseudogene TRBV3-2) and TRBJ2-5; D possibly corresponds to TRBD2 (6 bases). Trimming shortened V by 1 base and J by 2 bases, and 14 bases separated the two germline ends. The CDR3 runs to 16 residues. Germline V gene lookup returns CDR1 LGHDT and CDR2 YNNKEL (reference sequence). In nucleotides, the CDR3 is TGTGCCAGCAGCCAAGTTTACTCGCGGGGACAAGAGACCCAGTACTTC. Protein product: CASSQVYSRGQETQYF.

About this clone: In the same sample, other DNA sequences code for this CDR3. The V and J genes are TRBV5-1 and TRBJ2-2, with 7 bases aligning to TRBD1. Trimming at V came to 7 bases and at J to 2 bases, leaving 5 bases not matched to a gene. The CDR3 covers 14 residues. Germline CDR1 and CDR2: SGHRS and YFSETQ. The CDR3 DNA is TGCGCCAGCCGAGGGACAGCAAACACCGGGGAGCTGTTTTTT. Translating gives CASRGTANTGELFF.

V usage is TRBV9 and J usage is TRBJ2-2, with 8 bases matching TRBD2. This CDR3 comprises 15 residues. Trimming cost V 2 bases and J 1 base; bases outside gene matches: 1. Germline-derived CDR1 and CDR2 are SGDLS and YYNGEE. The CDR3 DNA reads as TGTGCCAGCAGCGTTACTAGCGGGAACACCGGGGAGCTGTTTTTT. Protein sequence: CASSVTSGNTGELFF. The full variable domain, completed using reference TRBV9 and TRBJ2-2, is DSGVTQTPKHLITATGQRVTLRCSPRSGDLSVYWYQQSLDQGLQFLIQYYNGEERAKGNILERFSAQQFPDLHSELNLSSLELGDSALYFCASSVTSGNTGELFFGEGSRLTVL.

The chain employs TRBV5-1 and TRBJ2-1, with TRBD2 matching over 15 bases. The V and J ends lost 4 bases and 5 bases, in that order; junction bases with no gene match: 7. The CDR3 is 17 residues long. The germline V gene encodes CDR1 SGHRS and CDR2 YFSETQ. The CDR3 here is CASSEGLAGGSDNEQFF. The CDR3 bases are TGCGCCAGCAGCGAAGGACTAGCGGGAGGGTCGGACAATGAGCAGTTCTTC.

CDR3 sequence reads: CASSLRSVKGPYRKGEKLFF. CDR3 sequence (DNA): TGCGCCAGCAGCCTCCGATCCGTGAAGGGGCCATACCGGAAGGGTGAAAAACTGTTTTTT. This chain uses TRBV4-1 with TRBJ1-4; D is possibly TRBD1 (5 bases). The CDR3 has 20 residues. Looked up from germline, CDR1 is MGHRA and CDR2 is YSYEKL. Trimming took 4 bases from V and 7 from J, leaving 31 bases between them.

The chain's CDR3 is CASSQLFQGSDTQYF. CDR3 in DNA: TGCGCCAGCAGCCAACTTTTCCAGGGCTCAGATACGCAGTATTTT. V and J are TRBV4-1 and TRBJ2-3; tentative D call: TRBD1 (5 bases). This CDR3 is 15 amino acids long. Per the germline V gene, CDR1 is MGHRA and CDR2 is YSYEKL. V lost 2 bases, J lost 4 bases, and 13 bases lay in between.

In DNA form, the CDR3 reads TGTGCCAGCAGCAGGGGGCAGGACTATGGCTACACCTTC. Protein: CASSRGQDYGYTF. The genes are TRBV6-5 and TRBJ1-2, with 8 nucleotides matching TRBD1. This CDR3 is 13 amino acids long. Germline V lookup: CDR1 MNHEY, CDR2 SVGAGI. Trimming took 6 bases from V and 3 from J; bases not matched to a gene: 3.

This clone appeared once. The CDR3 protein is CASSTGWELFF. The CDR3 coding sequence is TGTGCCAGTAGTACAGGCTGGGAGCTGTTTTTT. The chain combines TRBV19 with TRBJ2-2; unclear D gene. The CDR3 length is 11 residues. Germline V lookup: CDR1 LNHDA, CDR2 SQIVND (reference sequence). Trimming took off 4 bases at V and 9 bases at J, with 6 bases between the two ends.

The V and J genes are TRBV18 and TRBJ2-6, with 12 bases fitting TRBD1. CDR1 and CDR2 from the germline V gene are KGHSH and LQKENI. The CDR3 covers 18 residues. J was trimmed by 2 bases and V by 1 base; bases with no gene match: 3. In DNA, the CDR3 is TGTGCCAGCTCACCACTCGGGACAGGGGGCGCTGGGGCCAACGTCCTGACTTTC. As protein: CASSPLGTGGAGANVLTF.

The V and J genes are TRBV29-1 and TRBJ1-5, with TRBD1 matching 12 bases. The trim removed 6 bases at V and 7 bases at J, leaving 10 bases unmatched. The CDR3 length is 15 residues. Germline CDR1 is SQVTM and CDR2 is ANQGSEA. For the CDR3, the DNA is TGCAGCGTAGCTCCCGGGACAGGGGGCGGCCAGCCCCAGCATTTT. This codes for CSVAPGTGGGQPQHF.

The rearrangement uses TRBV27 and TRBJ1-6; no firm D call. Germline V CDR1 and CDR2: MNHEY, SMNVEV (reference sequence). V lost 3 bases and J lost 8, with 8 bases in between. CDR3 length: 13 amino acids. Here the CDR3 DNA reads TGTGCCAGCAGTTTGGACTCGGATTCACCCCTCCACTTT. Translation: CASSLDSDSPLHF.